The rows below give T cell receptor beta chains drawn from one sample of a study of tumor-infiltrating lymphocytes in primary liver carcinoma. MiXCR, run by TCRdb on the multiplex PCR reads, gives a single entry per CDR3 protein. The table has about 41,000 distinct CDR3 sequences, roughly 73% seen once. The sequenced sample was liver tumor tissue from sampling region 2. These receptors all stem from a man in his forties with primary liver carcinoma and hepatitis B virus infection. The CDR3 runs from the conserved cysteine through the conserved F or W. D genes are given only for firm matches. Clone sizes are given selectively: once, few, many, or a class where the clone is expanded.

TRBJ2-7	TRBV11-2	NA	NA	CAGSLRWAGENEQYF	TGTGCCGGCAGCTTACGATGGGCAGGGGAAAACGAGCAATACTTC
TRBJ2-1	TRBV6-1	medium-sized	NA	CASSERKNNEQFF	TGTGCCAGCAGTGAGCGGAAAAACAATGAGCAGTTCTTC
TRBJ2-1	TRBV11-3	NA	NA	CASSFNADEQFF	TGTGCTAGCAGCTTCAATGCCGATGAGCAGTTCTTC
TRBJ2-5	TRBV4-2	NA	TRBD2	CASSPRWTSIAAFGETQYF	TGTGCCAGCAGCCCCAGATGGACTAGCATAGCGGCCTTTGGAGAGACCCAGTACTTC
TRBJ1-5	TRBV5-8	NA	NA	CASSNKQLRGAMGPINNQPQHF	TGTGCCAGCAGCAATAAACAGCTTCGGGGGGCAATGGGGCCGATAAACAATCAGCCCCAGCATTTT
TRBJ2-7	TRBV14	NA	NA	CASSQEAASEQYF	TGTGCCAGCAGCCAAGAGGCGGCATCCGAGCAGTACTTC
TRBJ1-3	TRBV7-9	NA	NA	CASSSPSWVSGNTIYF	TGTGCCAGCAGCTCACCCTCCTGGGTGAGTGGAAACACCATATATTTT
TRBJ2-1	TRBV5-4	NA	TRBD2	CASNWGGIEQFF	TGTGCCAGCAACTGGGGAGGGATTGAGCAGTTCTTC
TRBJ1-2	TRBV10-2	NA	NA	CACGESGGSPNYGYTF	TGCGCCTGTGGTGAGTCCGGCGGAAGTCCTAACTATGGCTACACCTTC
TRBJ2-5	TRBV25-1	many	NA	CASSDGRQTQYF	TGTGCCAGCAGTGATGGGCGGCAGACCCAGTACTTC
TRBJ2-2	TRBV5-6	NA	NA	CASSLGLGMNTGELFF	TGTGCCAGCAGCCTGGGTCTAGGTATGAATACCGGGGAGCTGTTTTTT
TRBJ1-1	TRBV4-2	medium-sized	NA	CASSPRVSGLNTEAFF	TGTGCCAGCAGCCCGAGGGTCTCCGGACTGAACACTGAAGCTTTCTTT
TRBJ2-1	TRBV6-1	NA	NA	CVSTGVGTGYPCNEQFF	NA
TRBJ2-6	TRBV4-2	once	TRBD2	CASSQVGTSGTGANVLTF	TGTGCCAGCAGCCAAGTCGGGACTAGCGGTACTGGGGCCAACGTCCTGACTTTC
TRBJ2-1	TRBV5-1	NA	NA	CAGSGQPPAYNEQFF	TGCGCCGGCAGCGGTCAGCCCCCGGCCTACAATGAGCAGTTCTTC
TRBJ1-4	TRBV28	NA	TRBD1	CASSSRTGSNEKLFF	TGTGCCAGCAGTTCTCGGACAGGGAGTAATGAAAAACTGTTTTTT
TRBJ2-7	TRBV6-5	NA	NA	CASSITGNAYEQYF	TGTGCCAGCAGTATTACAGGAAATGCCTACGAGCAATACTTC
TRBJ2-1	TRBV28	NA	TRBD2	CDSSLMTSGINEQFF	TGTGACAGCAGTTTGATGACTAGCGGGATCAATGAGCAGTTCTTC
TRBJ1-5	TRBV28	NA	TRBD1	CASCLTGGTQPRHF	TGTGCCAGCTGTTTGACAGGGGGAACGCAGCCCCGGCATTTT
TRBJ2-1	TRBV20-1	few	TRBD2	CSALPGGGGEQFF	TGCAGTGCTCTCCCCGGGGGGGGCGGTGAGCAGTTCTTC
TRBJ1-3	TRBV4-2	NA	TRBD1	CASSQEGLTGGRISSGNIIYF	TGTGCCAGCAGCCAAGAAGGCTTGACAGGGGGTCGTATTTCCTCCGGAAACATCATATATTTT
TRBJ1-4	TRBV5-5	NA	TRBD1	CASSLGGGGGKLFF	TGTGCCAGCAGCTTGGGCGGAGGGGGCGGAAAACTGTTTTTT
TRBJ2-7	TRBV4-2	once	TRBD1	CANSQGDRVHEQYF	TGTGCCAACAGCCAAGGTGACAGGGTCCACGAACAGTACTTC
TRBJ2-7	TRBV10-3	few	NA	CAISANRAGNYEQYF	TGTGCCATCAGCGCGAATCGGGCAGGGAATTACGAGCAGTACTTC
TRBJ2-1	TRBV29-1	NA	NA	CIVGTRGSYNEQFF	TGCATCGTCGGTACTAGAGGTTCCTATAATGAGCAGTTCTTC
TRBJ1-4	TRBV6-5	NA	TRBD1	CTSTAQGATNEKLFF	TGTACCAGCACCGCACAGGGGGCGACTAATGAAAAACTGTTTTTT
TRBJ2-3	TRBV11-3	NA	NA	CDSNLGVGDTDTQYF	TGTGACAGCAACTTAGGGGTAGGGGACACAGATACGCAATATTTT
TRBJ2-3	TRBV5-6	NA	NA	CVSSLRLGHGDTQYF	TGTGTCAGCAGCTTGCGCCTGGGCCACGGGGATACGCAGTATTTT
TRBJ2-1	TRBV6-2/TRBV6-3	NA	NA	CATWLGVWNGQFF	TGTGCCACCTGGCTCGGAGTCTGGAATGGGCAGTTCTTC
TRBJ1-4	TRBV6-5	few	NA	CASSRDGSVGKLFF	TGTGCCAGCAGTCGGGACGGTTCAGTGGGCAAACTGTTTTTT
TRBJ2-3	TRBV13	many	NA	CASSLVGGRGTDTQYF	TGTGCCAGCAGCTTAGTAGGCGGGCGAGGCACAGATACGCAGTATTTT
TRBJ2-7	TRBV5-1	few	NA	CASCLGLDYEQYF	TGTGCCAGCTGCTTGGGGCTGGACTACGAGCAGTACTTC
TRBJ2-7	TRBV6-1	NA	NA	CASNVGTVGSYEQYF	TGTGCCAGCAATGTTGGGACGGTGGGTTCCTACGAACAGTACTTC
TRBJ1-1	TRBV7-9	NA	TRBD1	CASSRLGGLPNTEAFF	TGTGCCAGCAGCCGCCTAGGGGGCCTCCCGAACACTGAAGCTTTCTTT
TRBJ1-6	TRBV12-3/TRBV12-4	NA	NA	CVSSYLMGHSPPHF	TGTGTCAGCAGTTACCTCATGGGGCATTCACCCCCCCACTTT
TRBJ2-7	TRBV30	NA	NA	CAWSNTRTGDEQYF	TGTGCCTGGAGTAATACCAGGACGGGGGACGAGCAGTACTTC
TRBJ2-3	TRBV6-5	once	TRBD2	CTSTPGLARTDTQYF	TGTACCAGCACCCCAGGACTAGCGAGAACAGATACGCAGTATTTT
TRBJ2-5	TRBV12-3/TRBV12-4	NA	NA	CASSLAQGKTQYF	TGTGCCAGTAGTTTGGCGCAGGGGAAGACCCAGTACTTC
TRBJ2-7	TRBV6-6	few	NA	CTSSPGAGEQYF	TGTACCAGCAGCCCCGGAGCGGGTGAGCAGTACTTC
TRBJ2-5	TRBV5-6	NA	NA	CASSEGHGYYQGTQYF	TGTGCCAGCAGCGAGGGACATGGCTATTACCAAGGGACCCAGTACTTC
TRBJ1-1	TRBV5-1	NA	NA	CASSLDGMNTEVLF	TGCGCCAGCAGCTTGGACGGCATGAATACTGAAGTTCTCTTT
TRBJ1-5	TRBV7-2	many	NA	CASNGGDNQPQHF	TGTGCCAGCAATGGAGGGGATAATCAGCCCCAGCATTTT